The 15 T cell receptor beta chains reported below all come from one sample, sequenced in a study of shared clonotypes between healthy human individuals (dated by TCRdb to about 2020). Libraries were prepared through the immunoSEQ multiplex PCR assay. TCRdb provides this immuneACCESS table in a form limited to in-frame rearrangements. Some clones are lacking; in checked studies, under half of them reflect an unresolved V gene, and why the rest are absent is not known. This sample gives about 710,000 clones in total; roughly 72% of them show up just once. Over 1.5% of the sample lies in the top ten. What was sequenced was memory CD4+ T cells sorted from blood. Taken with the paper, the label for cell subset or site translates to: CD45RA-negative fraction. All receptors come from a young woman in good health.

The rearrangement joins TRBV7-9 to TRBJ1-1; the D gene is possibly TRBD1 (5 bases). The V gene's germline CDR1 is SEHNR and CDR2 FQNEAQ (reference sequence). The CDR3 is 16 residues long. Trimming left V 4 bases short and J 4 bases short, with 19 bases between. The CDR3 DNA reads TGTGCCAGCAGCTCACCGGGGGAATTAAGAGGCACTGAAGCTTTCTTT. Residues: CASSSPGELRGTEAFF.

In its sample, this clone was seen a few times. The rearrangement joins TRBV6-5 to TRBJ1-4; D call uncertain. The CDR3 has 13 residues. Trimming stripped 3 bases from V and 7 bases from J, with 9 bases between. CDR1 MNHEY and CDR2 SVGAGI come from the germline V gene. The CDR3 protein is CASSYIVGEKLFF. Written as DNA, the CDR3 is TGTGCCAGCAGTTATATTGTCGGTGAAAAACTGTTTTTT.

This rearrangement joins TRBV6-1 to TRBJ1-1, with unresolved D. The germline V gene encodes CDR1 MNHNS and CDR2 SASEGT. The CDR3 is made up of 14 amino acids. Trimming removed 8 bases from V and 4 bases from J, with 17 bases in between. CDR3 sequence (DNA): TGTGCCAGCTCACCGGATAGTTTATCCACTGAAGCTTTCTTT. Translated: CASSPDSLSTEAFF.

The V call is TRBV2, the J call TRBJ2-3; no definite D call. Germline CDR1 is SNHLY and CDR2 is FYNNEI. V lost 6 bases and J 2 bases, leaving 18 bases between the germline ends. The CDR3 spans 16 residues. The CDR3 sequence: CASRATTSSDTDTQYF. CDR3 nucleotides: TGTGCCAGCAGAGCGACCACGTCGTCAGACACAGATACGCAGTATTTT.

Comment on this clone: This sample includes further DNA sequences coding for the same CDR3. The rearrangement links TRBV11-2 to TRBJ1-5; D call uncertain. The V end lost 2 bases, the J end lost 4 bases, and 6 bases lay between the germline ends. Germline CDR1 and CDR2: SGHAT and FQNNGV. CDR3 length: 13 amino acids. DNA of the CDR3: TGTGCCAGCAGCTTATTTCCTAATCAGCCCCAGCATTTT. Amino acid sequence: CASSLFPNQPQHF.

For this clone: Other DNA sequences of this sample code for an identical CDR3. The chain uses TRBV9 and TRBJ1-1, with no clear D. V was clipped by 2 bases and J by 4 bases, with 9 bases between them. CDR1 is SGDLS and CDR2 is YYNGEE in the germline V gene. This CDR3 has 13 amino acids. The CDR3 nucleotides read TGTGCCAGCAGCGTCGGCCAGGTCACTGAAGCTTTCTTT. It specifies CASSVGQVTEAFF. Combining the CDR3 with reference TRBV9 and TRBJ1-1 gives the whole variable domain DSGVTQTPKHLITATGQRVTLRCSPRSGDLSVYWYQQSLDQGLQFLIQYYNGEERAKGNILERFSAQQFPDLHSELNLSSLELGDSALYFCASSVGQVTEAFFGQGTRLTVV.

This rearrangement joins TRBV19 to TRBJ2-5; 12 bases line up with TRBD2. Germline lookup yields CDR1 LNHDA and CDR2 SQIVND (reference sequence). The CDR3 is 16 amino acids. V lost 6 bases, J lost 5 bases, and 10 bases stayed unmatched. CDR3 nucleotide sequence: TGTGCCAGTAGCGGACTAGCGGGGTTTGGCTTCGAGACCCAGTACTTC. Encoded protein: CASSGLAGFGFETQYF.

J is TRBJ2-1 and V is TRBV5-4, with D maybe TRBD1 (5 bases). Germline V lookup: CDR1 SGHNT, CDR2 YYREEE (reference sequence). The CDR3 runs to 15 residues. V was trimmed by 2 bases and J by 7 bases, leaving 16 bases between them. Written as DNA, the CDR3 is TGTGCCAGCAGCTTAGGCCGACGTCAGGGAAATGAGCAGTTCTTC. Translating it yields CASSLGRRQGNEQFF. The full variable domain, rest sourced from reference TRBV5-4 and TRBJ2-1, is ETGVTQSPTHLIKTRGQQVTLRCSSQSGHNTVSWYQQALGQGPQFIFQYYREEENGRGNFPPRFSGLQFPNYSSELNVNALELDDSALYLCASSLGRRQGNEQFFGPGTRLTVL.

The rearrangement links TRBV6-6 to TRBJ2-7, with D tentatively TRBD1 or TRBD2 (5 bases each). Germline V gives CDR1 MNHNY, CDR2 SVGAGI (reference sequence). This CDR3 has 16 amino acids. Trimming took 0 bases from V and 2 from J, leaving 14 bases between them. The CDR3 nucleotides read TGTGCCAGCAGTTACTCGAGCGGAGTCAGGGCCTACGAGCAGTACTTC. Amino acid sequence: CASSYSSGVRAYEQYF.

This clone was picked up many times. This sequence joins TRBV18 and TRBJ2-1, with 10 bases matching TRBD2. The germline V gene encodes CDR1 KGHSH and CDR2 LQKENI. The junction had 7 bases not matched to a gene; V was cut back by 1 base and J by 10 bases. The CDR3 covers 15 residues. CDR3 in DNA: TGTGCCAGCTCACCACAGGCTAGCGGGGGAGGGGAGCAGTTCTTC. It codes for CASSPQASGGGEQFF.

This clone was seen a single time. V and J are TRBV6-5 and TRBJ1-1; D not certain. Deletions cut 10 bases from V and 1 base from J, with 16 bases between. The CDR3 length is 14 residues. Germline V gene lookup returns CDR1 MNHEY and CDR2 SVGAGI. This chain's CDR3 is CATLPSRQNTEAFF. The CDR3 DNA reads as TGTGCCACCCTTCCCTCTAGACAGAACACTGAAGCTTTCTTT.

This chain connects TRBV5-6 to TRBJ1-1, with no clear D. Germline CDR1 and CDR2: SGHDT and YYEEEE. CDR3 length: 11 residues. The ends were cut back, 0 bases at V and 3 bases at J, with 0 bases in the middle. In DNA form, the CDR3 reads TGTGCCAGCAGCTTGGACACTGAAGCTTTCTTT. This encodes CASSLDTEAFF.

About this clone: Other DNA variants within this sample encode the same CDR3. CDR3 sequence reads: CASSLVGGSIYNEQFF. Here the CDR3 DNA reads TGCGCCAGCAGCTTGGTCGGCGGGTCCATCTACAATGAGCAGTTCTTC. The chain employs TRBV5-1 and TRBJ2-1, with a possible D match to TRBD2 (5 bases). CDR3 length: 16 residues. CDR1 and CDR2 from the germline V gene are SGHRS and YFSETQ. The V and J ends lost 0 bases and 3 bases respectively, with 13 bases between them.

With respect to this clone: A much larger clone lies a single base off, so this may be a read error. The CDR3 DNA reads TGTGCCAGCAGCGTTTCGAACACCGGGGAGCTGTTTTTT. Amino acids: CASSVSNTGELFF. The rearrangement links TRBV7-9 to TRBJ2-2, with D hard to call. V lost 5 bases and J 0 bases, leaving 4 bases between the germline ends. The V gene's germline CDR1 is SEHNR and CDR2 FQNEAQ (reference sequence). This CDR3 comprises 13 residues.

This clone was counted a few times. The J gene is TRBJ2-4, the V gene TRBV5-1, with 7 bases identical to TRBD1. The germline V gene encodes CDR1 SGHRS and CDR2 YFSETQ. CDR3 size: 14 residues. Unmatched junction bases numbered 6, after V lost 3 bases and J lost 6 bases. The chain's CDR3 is CASSWGTEGNIQYF. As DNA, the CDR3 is TGCGCCAGCAGCTGGGGGACAGAAGGAAACATTCAGTACTTC.